This TCR beta chain was profiled in a study of cytomegalovirus exposure and HLA in healthy donors. Study-level points and caveats: Another analysis was done later, and it associated 15,000 or so TCR beta sequences with HLA alleles at 0.05 false discovery rate.

A note on this clone: Its antigen is undetermined.

The germline V gene encodes CDR1 MNHNS and CDR2 SASEGT. With V trimmed by 6 bases and J by 3 bases, 8 bases remained unmatched. The CDR3 length is 15 residues. In the PCR, 60 Vbeta and 13 Jbeta primers were used. Libraries were prepared by immunoSEQ multiplex PCR; TCRdb keeps only in-frame clonotypes and omits some of them. In the table there are about 120,000 clones, roughly three quarters of which are singletons. Input material: PBMCs. The chain carries TRBV6-1 and TRBJ2-1; TRBD1 matches 7 bases. This clonotype originated in a man younger than 40 in good health and CMV-seropositive. CDR3 amino acids: CASSRGTALYNEQFF. The CDR3 nucleotides read TGTGCCAGCAGCAGGGGGACAGCCCTCTACAATGAGCAGTTCTTC.